The T cell receptor (beta chain) under discussion was sequenced for a study of lymphopenia after photon versus proton radiotherapy. Overall study results and limits: Post-nadir diversity loss with photons came from oligoclonal expansion, particularly CD8+ Temra cells. In patients who died, overall survival fell as post-nadir TCR diversity dropped more. Proton therapy kept repertoires fairly stable, unlike photons, which gained effector/memory cells. Only patients who died were analyzed for survival; proton advantage is unproven.

Using immunoSEQ multiplex PCR, the repertoire was profiled, and TCRdb retains in-frame clones only, with some absent. The sample carries around 150,000 clones, 88% recorded once. A remark on this clone: Its antigen is unknown.

The TCR originated in a man aged 45-65 years with gastric cancer. The sample in question was peripheral blood, obtained from a patient treated with photon-based radiotherapy.

The CDR3 reads CATGRAINQPQHF. The CDR3 DNA reads as TGTGCTACAGGCAGGGCCATCAATCAGCCCCAGCATTTT. V is TRBV19 and J is TRBJ1-5, with a weak D call TRBD1 (5 bases). This CDR3 contains 13 residues. Germline V gene sequence: CDR1 LNHDA, CDR2 SQIVND (reference sequence).